This note documents a single T cell receptor beta chain sequence. V was cut by 5 bases and J by 7 bases, with 12 bases left in between. The CDR3 is made up of 13 amino acids. Germline V CDR1 and CDR2: SEHNR, FQNEAQ (reference sequence). TCRdb recomputed calls from the RT-PCR reads with MiXCR, one row per CDR3 protein. The sample holds more than 400,000 distinct CDR3 sequences, roughly 7.6% seen once. This sample stems from a study of response to subunit inactivated influenza vaccine. This sample comprised PBMCs from blood, obtained roughly 24 months after vaccination. The clonotype was recovered from a man in his fifties or sixties who received an inactivated influenza vaccine. The gene calls are TRBV7-9 and TRBJ2-1; D gene ambiguous. For the CDR3, the DNA is TGTGCCAGCAGCCCCCCTGGTATGAATGAGCAGTTCTTC. As protein: CASSPPGMNEQFF.